The T cell receptor (beta chain) described here comes from a study of cytomegalovirus exposure and HLA in healthy donors (dated by TCRdb to about 2017). Context from the whole study: An earlier analysis of some 600 of the donors reported 276 Gb of sequence data and 95 million to 120 million unique TCR beta sequences obtained from some 200 million T cells. To decide whether each TCR beta V gene segment behaved as functional or pseudogenic, an earlier analysis of approximately 620 of the donors relied on high-throughput TCR beta sequencing. In addition to the first cohort of 650 to 800 subjects, a separate validation cohort of 120 different subjects was used. The study aimed to test whether cataloging public T cell receptors could reveal signatures of past pathogen exposure. Because of strong linkage in the cohort, roughly five DR-DQ haplotypes were treated as single units for association and clustering. Using immunosequencing, the study profiled T cell repertoires from 640 or so subjects and related those repertoires to cytomegalovirus serostatus. Every repertoire in the discovery cohort had been generated on one and the same sequencing platform. HLA typing covered class I and class II loci at four-digit resolution. The study combined high-throughput TCR immunosequencing, statistical association of individual TCRs with disease status, and machine learning to predict cytomegalovirus infection status. Of the 398 genotyped donors, about 84% fell in the genetic ancestry cluster associated with self-reported Caucasian donors. A later genetic analysis took genome-wide SNP genotypes for about three fifths of the 666 donors and used that subset as a discovery cohort. An early release that covered around 590 HLA-typed donors contained about 300 gigabases of sequencing data and 85 million to 100 million unique TCR sequences. The later analysis used no new phenotypic data to find candidate immune exposures, relying instead on TCR beta sequences and their occurrence across donors. In a later analysis, previously published TCR beta repertoires from 600 to 850 donors were re-analyzed and high-resolution HLA genotyping was added so that TCR occurrence patterns could be studied. Among some 410 genotyped donors of the cohort, an average of roughly 240,000 unique TCR beta nucleotide sequences were sequenced per donor, roughly 20% of them non-productive. Typing coverage varied by locus: 629-630 donors for A, B, C, DRB1 and DQB1; 500 to 550 for DQA1; about 590 for DPA1; roughly 450 for DPB1. Donor age, sex, ethnicity and CMV serostatus were collected together with the repertoire data.

The investigation overall reported the following: Linkage disequilibrium might explain the correlated functional status among segregating V segments, but an unknown experimental factor could not be ruled out. In a later analysis, the rate of TCR association differed among HLA loci, with DRB1 alleles having the most associated TCRs and HLA-C alleles having the fewest. In both the original and validation cohorts, the classifier was reported to diagnose cytomegalovirus status with high specificity and sensitivity. This cohort had only TCR beta chains sequenced, and the lack of alpha or paired-chain data limited which features could be detected. Because HLA typing was missing for some donors at each locus, association tests included only the typed subset. According to the authors, the approach could potentially be generalized to other disease states and immunological phenotypes. A further reported finding was that TCR beta sequences accurately predicted the HLA-A and HLA-B alleles for most subjects in the first cohort. Assigning TCR associations to individual alleles was difficult when HLA alleles, especially DR and DQ, strongly co-occurred. In an earlier analysis of several hundred of the donors, most TCR beta V segments were observed in productive rearrangements about 87% or about 30% of the time, broadly matching IMGT annotations. The sequencing pipeline was judged likely to have produced a cluster of highly shared sequence variants as a technical artifact. While some public TCRs were present in many individuals, most TCR sequences turned up only very rarely across donors. Several of the top co-occurrence clusters appeared to be linked to parvovirus B19, influenza, CMV and Epstein-Barr virus, according to a later analysis. A few of the identified cytomegalovirus-associated TCR beta chains were confirmed in vitro to be specific for cytomegalovirus antigens. Specific HLA alleles were associated with 16,951 TCR beta sequences at a false discovery rate of 0.05 in a later analysis. Some IMGT-functional V segments, including TRBV6-2 and TRBV6-3, could not be distinguished by the 87-base-pair reads and were therefore excluded. In the study, 164 TCR beta chains were listed as associated with cytomegalovirus. In a later analysis, most CMV-associated TCR beta chains were found to appear HLA-restricted, with HLA associations seemingly driven largely by CMV exposure. The earlier analysis of about 600 of the donors excluded roughly 16 rarely observed V segments, including chromosome 9 orphons, because counts were too low. Sequencing depth was assumed to be roughly uniform across donors in the presence/absence analyses, though that assumption may not hold. In a later genetic analysis, fewer N-insertions in productive TCRs were reported among donors in an Asian-associated ancestry cluster than the approximately 710-donor mean. In a later genetic analysis, a missense DCLRE1C variant was associated with V-gene and J-gene trimming of TCR beta chains, and the association was replicated in an independent cohort. The only immune exposure information available for the cohort was CMV serostatus. Compared with equally common non-associated chains, HLA-associated TCR beta chains in a later analysis were more clonally expanded and had lower generation probabilities.

A word on this clone: What this receptor recognizes is not known. At one boundary the junction diverges from the germline segment, which might be a read error.

The germline V gene (reference sequence) yields SEHNR for CDR1 and FQNEAQ for CDR2. From the cysteine up to the phenylalanine, the CDR3 has a length of 12 residues. The DNA shown is the 36-base CDR3, in frame from base 1. The cohort was made up of about 610 healthy bone marrow donors. All cohort members were sampled while nominally healthy, although unrecorded immune exposures were likely present. The donor tested CMV seronegative and was one of the 352 seronegative cohort members. Each donor provided a peripheral blood sample, and peripheral blood mononuclear cells were used for TCR beta sequencing. Genomic DNA extraction from the blood cell samples was performed with the Qiagen DNeasy Blood Extraction Kit. Preparation of the library involved the immunoSEQ multiplex PCR assay. A mixture of 60 forward primers for TCR Vbeta segments and 13 reverse primers for TCR Jbeta segments was used in the multiplex PCR. Amplification of the CDR3 region of rearranged TCR beta genes was performed with a multiplex PCR assay on genomic DNA. On the Illumina HiSeq System, the amplified TCR beta libraries were sequenced as 87-base-pair reads. Regarding the original processing steps: In a later analysis, tens of millions of unique TCR beta chains were counted across the 666 repertoires, and roughly 11 million of these chains were shared by at least two donors. Raw reads were error-corrected and collapsed into unique sequences with a nearest-neighbor algorithm that merged closely related sequences to remove PCR and sequencing errors. V, D and J gene segments were assigned by aligning CDR3 sequences to IMGT reference sequences. Each retained sequence needed at least a six-nucleotide match to both a V gene segment and a J gene segment. Rearrangements were called productive when the CDR3 lacked stop codons and stayed in frame with V and J; all others were non-productive. CDR3 was defined according to IMGT convention as the region running from the second conserved V-encoded cysteine to the conserved J-encoded phenylalanine. The earlier analysis of about 640 of the donors excluded any sequence lacking an unambiguous match to a single V gene segment. An earlier analysis of about 590 of the donors classified V segments as functional when productive rearrangements were above 56.7% and as segregating when the standard deviation between donors was above 5%. A statistical classification framework was built to diagnose cytomegalovirus status from the catalog of TCR beta chain sequences. A later analysis assigned V and J genes by comparing TCR nucleotide sequences with IMGT/GENE-DB human TR gene sequences. Using the TCRdist pipeline, a later analysis assigned CDR3 sequences along with most-parsimonious VDJ recombination scenarios. In a later analysis, each TCR beta chain was defined by its CDR3 amino acid sequence together with its V-gene family, and reads lacking a unique V-gene family were excluded. In a later analysis, 450 to 600 highly shared, low-generation-probability nucleotide sequences were removed to address suspected cross-contamination and a sequencing artifact. A later analysis calculated a clonal expansion index for each public chain from normalized within-repertoire ranks of inferred template counts. A later analysis computed generation probabilities with a VDJ recombination model fitted to out-of-frame rearrangements, and checked the results against IGoR. A later analysis scored TCR-TCR, TCR-HLA and TCR-CMV co-occurrence with hypergeometric tests, applying a repertoire-size bias correction to TCR pairs. False discovery rates were estimated in a later analysis by permuting HLA or CMV assignments 20 times. In a later analysis, co-occurring TCRs were grouped using DBSCAN, with TCRdist sequence similarity added in when clustering inside HLA-allele-positive subsets. Co-occurrence clustering excluded repertoires with fewer than 30,000 or more than 120,000 public chains, plus five with anomalous nucleotide sharing. In its TCRdb copy, this immuneACCESS table keeps in-frame sequences only and misses some clones. Where compared with another copy, unresolved V genes explain less than half of these, and the others have no known cause. The D gene and trimming were derived from the DNA, and the V and J assignments and clone size from that table. This sample comprises around 200,000 clones, 82% of them detected only once. The top ten constitute 2.7% of the sample.

This sequence uses TRBV7-9 and TRBJ1-1, with the identity of the D gene unclear. This clonotype originated in a woman in her thirties or forties in good health and CMV-seronegative. Sequences were obtained from PBMCs. Here is the DNA: TGTTCCAGCAGCTTAGGTAGTACTGAAGCTTTCTTT. This codes for CSSSLGSTEAFF.